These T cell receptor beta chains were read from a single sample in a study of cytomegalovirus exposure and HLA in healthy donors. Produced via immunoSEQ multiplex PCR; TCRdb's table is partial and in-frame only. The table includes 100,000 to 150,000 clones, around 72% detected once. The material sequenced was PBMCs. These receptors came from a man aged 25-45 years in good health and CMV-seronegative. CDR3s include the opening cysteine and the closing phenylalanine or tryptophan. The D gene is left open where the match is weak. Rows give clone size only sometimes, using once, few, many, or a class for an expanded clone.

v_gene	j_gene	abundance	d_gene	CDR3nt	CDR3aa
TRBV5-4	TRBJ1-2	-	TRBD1	TGTGCCAGCAGCCGGGACAGGGGGAATGGCTACACCTTC	CASSRDRGNGYTF
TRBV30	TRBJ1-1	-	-	TGTGCCTGCCAGGCGGGGGGAGTTAACACTGAAGCTTTCTTT	CACQAGGVNTEAFF
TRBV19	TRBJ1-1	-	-	TGTGCCAGTAGCAACCTCGAAGGGAGACTGAACACTGAAGCTTTCTTT	CASSNLEGRLNTEAFF
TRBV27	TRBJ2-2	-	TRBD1	TGTGCCAGCAGGCTCGGACAGGGCCTAGGGGAGCTGTTTTTT	CASRLGQGLGELFF
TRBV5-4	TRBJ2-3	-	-	TGTGCCAGCAGCTCAGGGGGCACAGATACGCAGTATTTT	CASSSGGTDTQYF
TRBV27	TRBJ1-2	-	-	TGTGCCAGCAGTTTATCTCGGGGGGCGCGCTATGGCTACACCTTC	CASSLSRGARYGYTF
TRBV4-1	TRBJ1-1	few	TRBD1	TGCGCCAGCAGCCACAATCAGGGGGCTGAAGCTTTCTTT	CASSHNQGAEAFF
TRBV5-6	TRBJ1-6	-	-	TGTGCCAGCAGCTTGTGGCCGGGGGGTAATTCACCCCTCCACTTT	CASSLWPGGNSPLHF
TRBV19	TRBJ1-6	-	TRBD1	TGTGCCAGTAGTAGGGACAGATATTCACCCCTCCACTTT	CASSRDRYSPLHF
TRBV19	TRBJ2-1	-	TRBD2	TGTGCCAGTAGTATAAATCGAGTAGCGGGGGGGCATGAGCAGTTCTTC	CASSINRVAGGHEQFF
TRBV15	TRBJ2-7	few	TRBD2	TGTGCCACCAGCGGACTAGCGGGGGGTTACGAGCAGTACTTC	CATSGLAGGYEQYF
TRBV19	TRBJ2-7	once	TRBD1	TGTGCCAGTAGTTACACCGGGACAGGGCCCTACGAGCAGTACTTC	CASSYTGTGPYEQYF
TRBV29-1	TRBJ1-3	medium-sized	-	TGCAGCGTTGAAATTAGGAGCGGGCCCGCCGCCTCTGGAAACACCATATATTTT	CSVEIRSGPAASGNTIYF
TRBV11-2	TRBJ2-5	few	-	TGTGCCAGCAGCTTAGGGTTCCAGGGTGAAGAGACCCAGTACTTC	CASSLGFQGEETQYF
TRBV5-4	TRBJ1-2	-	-	TGTGCCAGCAGCCCATTGGGTCAGGGGAGCAACTATGGCTACACCTTC	CASSPLGQGSNYGYTF
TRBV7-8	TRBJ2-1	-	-	TGTGCCAGCAGCTTAGATAGTAGCTACAATGAGCAGTTCTTC	CASSLDSSYNEQFF
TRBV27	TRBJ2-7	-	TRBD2	TGTGCCAGCAGCCTACTAGCGGGGGGGATCTACGAGCAGTACTTC	CASSLLAGGIYEQYF
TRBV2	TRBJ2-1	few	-	TGTGCCAGCGGGCAAGCGGGGACGGGACAAGGGGAGCAGTTCTTC	CASGQAGTGQGEQFF
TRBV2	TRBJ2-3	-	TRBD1	TGTGCCGGCGACAGGGTCGATCCAGATACGCAGTATTTT	CAGDRVDPDTQYF
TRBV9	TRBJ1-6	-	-	TGTGCCAGCAGCGTAGGGGGCAACTCTAATTCACCCCTCCACTTT	CASSVGGNSNSPLHF
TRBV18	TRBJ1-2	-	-	TGTGCCAGCTCACGCGGGTCGGTACCTAACTATGGCTACACCTTC	CASSRGSVPNYGYTF
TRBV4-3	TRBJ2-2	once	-	TGCGCCAGCAGCCAAGATAGGCCGGCAGGATTGAACACCGGGGAGCTGTTTTTT	CASSQDRPAGLNTGELFF
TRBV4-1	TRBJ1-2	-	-	TGCGCCAGCAGCCAAGCCTTAATTCATGGCTACACCTTC	CASSQALIHGYTF
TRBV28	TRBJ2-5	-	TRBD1	TGTGCCAGCAGTCCAGACAGGGCGCGGCTGTACTTC	CASSPDRARLYF
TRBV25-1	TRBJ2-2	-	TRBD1	TGTGCCAGCAGTGTAGGGGGCTTGGGGGAGCTGTTTTTT	CASSVGGLGELFF
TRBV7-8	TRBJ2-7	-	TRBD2	TGTGCCAGCAGCTTAGAGACTAGCGGTGGGCCCTACGAGCAGTACTTC	CASSLETSGGPYEQYF
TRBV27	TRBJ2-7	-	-	TGTGCCAGCAGTTTGGTGGGGGGGCCGTACGAGCAGTACTTC	CASSLVGGPYEQYF
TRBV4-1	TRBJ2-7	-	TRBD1	TGCGCCAGCAGCCAAGAAGGGGGAGCAGGGGGCATCTACGAGCAGTACTTC	CASSQEGGAGGIYEQYF
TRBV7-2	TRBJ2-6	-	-	TGTGCCAGCAGCATGCGCTCTGGGGCCAACGTCCTGACTTTC	CASSMRSGANVLTF
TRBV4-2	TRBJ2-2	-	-	TGTGCCAGCAGCCAGGGACTCGATGGTGGCGGGGAGCTGTTTTTT	CASSQGLDGGGELFF
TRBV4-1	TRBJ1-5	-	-	TGCGCCAGCAGCCAAAACGCGGTGGGGCCTCAGCCCCAGCATTTT	CASSQNAVGPQPQHF
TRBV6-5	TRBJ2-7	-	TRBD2	TGTGCCAGCAGTTACTCCGGGGGGGGGCCCTACGAGCAGTACTTC	CASSYSGGGPYEQYF
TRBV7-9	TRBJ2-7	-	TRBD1	TGTGCCAGCAGTCGTACCGGGACAGGGGTGGGCTACGAGCAGTACTTC	CASSRTGTGVGYEQYF
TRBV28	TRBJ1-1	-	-	TGTGCCAGCAGTTTAACGCAGGGGACTGAAGCTTTCTTT	CASSLTQGTEAFF
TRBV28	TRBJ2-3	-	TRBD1	TGTGCCAGCAGCGGACAGGGGGATTCCACAGATACGCAGTATTTT	CASSGQGDSTDTQYF
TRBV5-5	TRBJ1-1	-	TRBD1	TGTGCCAGCAGCCAAGACAGGGCGGCCACTGAAGCTTTCTTT	CASSQDRAATEAFF
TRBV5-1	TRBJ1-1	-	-	TGCGCCAGCAGCGGAACAGGGACTGAAGCTTTCTTT	CASSGTGTEAFF
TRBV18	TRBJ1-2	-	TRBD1	TGTGCCAGCTCACCGAACCGGGACAGGGAGTATGGCTACACCTTC	CASSPNRDREYGYTF
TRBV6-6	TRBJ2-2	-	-	TGTGCCAGCCACCCGGGACATTTCACCGGGGAGCTGTTTTTT	CASHPGHFTGELFF
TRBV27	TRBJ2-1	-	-	TGTGCCAGCAGTTTATTGGGGCAGGGCCCCATGGCCTACAATGAGCAGTTCTTC	CASSLLGQGPMAYNEQFF
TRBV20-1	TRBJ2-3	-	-	TGCAGTGCAGTATTAGCAGATACGCAGTATTTT	CSAVLADTQYF
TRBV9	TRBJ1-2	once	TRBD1	TGTGCCAGCAGCGGGGGAGCCGGGACAGGGAGGTATGGCTACACCTTC	CASSGGAGTGRYGYTF
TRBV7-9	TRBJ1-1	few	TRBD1	TGTGCCAGCAGGTACCCGGGACAGAGGAGCACTGAAGCTTTCTTT	CASRYPGQRSTEAFF
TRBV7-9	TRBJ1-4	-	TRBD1	TGTGCCACCAGAGACAGGGATCTGTTTTTT	CATRDRDLFF
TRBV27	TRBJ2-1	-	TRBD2	TGTGCCAGCAGTTTAGCGGGGGGCCAATACAATGAGCAGTTCTTC	CASSLAGGQYNEQFF
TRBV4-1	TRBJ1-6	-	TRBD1	TGCGCCAGCAGCCGCACAGGGGGTAATTCACCCCTCCACTTT	CASSRTGGNSPLHF
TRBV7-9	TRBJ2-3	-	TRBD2	TGTGCCAGCAGCTTAGCGGGGGGGAACACAGATACGCAGTATTTT	CASSLAGGNTDTQYF
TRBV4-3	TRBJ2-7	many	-	TGCGCCAGCAGCCAAGACTTTGTGAGCCGGGCAGGGCGTCCATACGAGCAGTACTTC	CASSQDFVSRAGRPYEQYF
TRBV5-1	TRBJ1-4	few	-	TGCGCCAGCAGCTGGAACACAGGGACTAATGAAAAACTGTTTTTT	CASSWNTGTNEKLFF
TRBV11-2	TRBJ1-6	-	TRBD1	TGTGCCAGCAGCTTGGGACAGGTTAATTCACCCCTCCACTTT	CASSLGQVNSPLHF
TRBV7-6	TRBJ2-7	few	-	TGTGCCAGCAGCTTAGGTGGCGGTGCCTACGAGCAGTACTTC	CASSLGGGAYEQYF
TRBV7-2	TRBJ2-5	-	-	TGTGCCAGCAGCCCTATACTAGGGGGTGAGACCCAGTACTTC	CASSPILGGETQYF
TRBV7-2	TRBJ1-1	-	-	TGTGCCAGCAGCTTAGTTGTTAGGGGAAAGAAAGCTTTCTTT	CASSLVVRGKKAFF
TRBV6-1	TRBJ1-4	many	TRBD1	TGTGCCAGCAGTGAAGGGGGACAGGGGTTTGAAAAACTGTTTTTT	CASSEGGQGFEKLFF
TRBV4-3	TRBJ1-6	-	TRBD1	TGCGCCAGCAGCCAAGGAGGGACAGGCTCGTTTTCGGTAGGGTCACCCCTCCACTTT	CASSQGGTGSFSVGSPLHF